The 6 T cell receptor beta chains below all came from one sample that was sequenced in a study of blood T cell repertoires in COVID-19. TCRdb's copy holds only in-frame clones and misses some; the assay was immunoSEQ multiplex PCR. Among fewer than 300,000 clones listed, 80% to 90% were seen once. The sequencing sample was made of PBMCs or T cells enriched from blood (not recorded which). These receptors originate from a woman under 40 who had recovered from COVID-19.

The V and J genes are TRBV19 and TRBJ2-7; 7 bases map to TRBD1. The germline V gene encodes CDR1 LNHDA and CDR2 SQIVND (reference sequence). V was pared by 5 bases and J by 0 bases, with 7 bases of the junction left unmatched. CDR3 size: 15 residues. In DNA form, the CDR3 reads TGTGCCAGTAGTCGACAGGGCGATAGCTCCTACGAGCAGTACTTC. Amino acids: CASSRQGDSSYEQYF.

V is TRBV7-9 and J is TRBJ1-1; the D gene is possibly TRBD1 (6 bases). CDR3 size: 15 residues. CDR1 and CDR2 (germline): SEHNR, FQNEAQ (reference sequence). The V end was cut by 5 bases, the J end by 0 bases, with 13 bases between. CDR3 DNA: TGTGCCAGCAGCCCCTATGGACAGTTGAACACTGAAGCTTTCTTT. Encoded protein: CASSPYGQLNTEAFF.

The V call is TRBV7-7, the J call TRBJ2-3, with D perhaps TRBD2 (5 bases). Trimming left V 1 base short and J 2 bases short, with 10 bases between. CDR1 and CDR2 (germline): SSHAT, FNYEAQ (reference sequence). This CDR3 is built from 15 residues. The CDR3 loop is CASSLGSGDTDTQYF. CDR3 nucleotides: TGTGCCAGCAGCTTAGGGTCCGGGGACACAGATACGCAGTATTTT.

The CDR3 DNA sequence: TGTGCCAGCAGTCCGGGACAACTTCCCACAGATACGCAGTATTTT. Translated: CASSPGQLPTDTQYF. The chain uses TRBV27 and TRBJ2-3; D may be TRBD1 (6 bases). V gave up 5 bases and J gave up 2 bases, with 14 bases separating them. Germline assignment: CDR1 MNHEY and CDR2 SMNVEV (reference sequence). This CDR3 has 15 residues.

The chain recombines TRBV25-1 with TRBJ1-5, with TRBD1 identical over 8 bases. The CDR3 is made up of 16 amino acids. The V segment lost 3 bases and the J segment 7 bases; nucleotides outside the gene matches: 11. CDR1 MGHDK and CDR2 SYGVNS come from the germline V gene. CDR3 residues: CASSDSTGGGLQPQHF. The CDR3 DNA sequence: TGTGCCAGCAGTGATTCTACAGGGGGAGGACTACAGCCCCAGCATTTT.

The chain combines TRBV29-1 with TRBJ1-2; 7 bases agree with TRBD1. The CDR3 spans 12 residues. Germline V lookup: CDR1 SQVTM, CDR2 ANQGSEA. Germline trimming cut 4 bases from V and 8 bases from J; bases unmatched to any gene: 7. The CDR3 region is CSVGQGERGYTF. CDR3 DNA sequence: TGCAGCGTTGGACAGGGAGAACGCGGCTACACCTTC.